This T cell receptor (beta chain) was sequenced in a study of cytomegalovirus exposure and HLA in healthy donors. Study-wide findings and caveats: At a 0.05 false discovery rate, a later analysis found about 17,000 TCR beta sequences to be associated with HLA alleles.

The V end lost 1 base, the J end lost 3 bases, and 12 bases lay between the germline ends. The CDR3 has 15 amino acids. The germline V gene has CDR1 MNHNS and CDR2 SASEGT. Use of 60 Vbeta and 13 Jbeta primers characterized the PCR. Here immunoSEQ multiplex PCR was the method, and the copy in TCRdb shows in-frame clones only, minus some. The sample has 80,000 to 95,000 clones, around 75% seen once. With regard to this clone: Its antigen is not identified.

This TCR was sampled from a woman aged 35 to 49 in good health and CMV-seropositive. The V and J genes are TRBV6-1 and TRBJ1-1; D is possibly TRBD1 (5 bases). Sequencing used PBMCs. CDR3 region: CASSEGRGPDTEAFF. The CDR3 nucleotides read TGTGCCAGCAGTGAAGGAAGGGGCCCGGACACTGAAGCTTTCTTT.